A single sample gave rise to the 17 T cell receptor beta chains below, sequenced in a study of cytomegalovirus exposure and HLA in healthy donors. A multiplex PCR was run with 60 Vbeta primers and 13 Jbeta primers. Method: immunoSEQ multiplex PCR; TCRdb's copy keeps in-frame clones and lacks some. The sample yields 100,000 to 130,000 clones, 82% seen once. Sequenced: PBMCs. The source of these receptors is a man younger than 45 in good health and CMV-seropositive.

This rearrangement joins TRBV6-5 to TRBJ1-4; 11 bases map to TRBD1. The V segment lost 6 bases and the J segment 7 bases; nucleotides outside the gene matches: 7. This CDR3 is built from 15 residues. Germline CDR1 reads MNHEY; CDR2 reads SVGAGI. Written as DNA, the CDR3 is TGTGCCAGCAGCCGGACAGGGGGCCCAATTGAAAAACTGTTTTTT. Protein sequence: CASSRTGGPIEKLFF.

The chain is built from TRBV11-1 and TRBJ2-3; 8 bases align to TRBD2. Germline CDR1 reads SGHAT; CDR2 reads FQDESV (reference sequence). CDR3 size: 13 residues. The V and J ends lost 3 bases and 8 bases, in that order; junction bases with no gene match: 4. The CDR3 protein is CASSLGTRSTQYF. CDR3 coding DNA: TGTGCCAGCAGCTTGGGGACTAGGAGTACGCAGTATTTT.

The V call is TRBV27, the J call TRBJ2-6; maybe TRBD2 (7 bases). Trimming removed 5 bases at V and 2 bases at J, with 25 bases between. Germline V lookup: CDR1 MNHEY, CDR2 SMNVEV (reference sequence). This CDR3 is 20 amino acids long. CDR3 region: CASSPTLRGAGWPGANVLTF. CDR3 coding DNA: TGTGCCAGCAGTCCCACCCTCCGGGGGGCGGGTTGGCCTGGGGCCAACGTCCTGACTTTC.

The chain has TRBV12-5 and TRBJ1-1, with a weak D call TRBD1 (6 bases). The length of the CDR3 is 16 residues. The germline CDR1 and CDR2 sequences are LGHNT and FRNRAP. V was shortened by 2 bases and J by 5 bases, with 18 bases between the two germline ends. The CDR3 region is CASGLPAQGVVTEAFF. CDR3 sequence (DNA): TGTGCTAGTGGTTTGCCAGCACAGGGTGTCGTGACTGAAGCTTTCTTT.

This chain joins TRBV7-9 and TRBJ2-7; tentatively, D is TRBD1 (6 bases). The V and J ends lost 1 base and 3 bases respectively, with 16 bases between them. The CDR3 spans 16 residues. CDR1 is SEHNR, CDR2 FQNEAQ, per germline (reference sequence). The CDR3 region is CASSLGFPGEHYEQYF. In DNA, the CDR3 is TGTGCCAGCAGCTTAGGTTTCCCAGGGGAGCACTACGAGCAGTACTTC. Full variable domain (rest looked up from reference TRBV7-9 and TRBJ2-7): DTGVSQNPRHKITKRGQNVTFRCDPISEHNRLYWYRQTLGQGPEFLTYFQNEAQLEKSRLLSDRFSAERPKGSFSTLEIQRTEQGDSAMYLCASSLGFPGEHYEQYFGPGTRLTVT.

The CDR3 loop reads CASSFGDSNTEAFF. The CDR3 nucleotides are TGTGCCAGCAGTTTCGGGGACTCGAACACTGAAGCTTTCTTT. The V and J genes are TRBV27 and TRBJ1-1, with a possible D match to TRBD1 (5 bases). CDR3 length: 14 residues. The germline gives CDR1 MNHEY, CDR2 SMNVEV (reference sequence). V shed 3 bases and J shed 1 base, with 9 bases lying between them.

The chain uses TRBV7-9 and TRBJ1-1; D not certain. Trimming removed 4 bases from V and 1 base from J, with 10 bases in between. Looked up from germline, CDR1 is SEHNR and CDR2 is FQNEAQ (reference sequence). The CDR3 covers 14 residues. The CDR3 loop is CASSSGGRNTEAFF. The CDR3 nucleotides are TGTGCCAGCAGCTCCGGCGGAAGGAACACTGAAGCTTTCTTT.

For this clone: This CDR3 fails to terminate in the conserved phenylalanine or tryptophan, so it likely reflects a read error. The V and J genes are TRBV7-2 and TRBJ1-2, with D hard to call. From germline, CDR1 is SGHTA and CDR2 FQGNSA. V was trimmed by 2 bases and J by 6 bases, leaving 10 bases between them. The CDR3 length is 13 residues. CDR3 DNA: TGTGCCAGCAGCTTATGGGGAGGGAATGGCTACACCTGC. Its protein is CASSLWGGNGYTC.

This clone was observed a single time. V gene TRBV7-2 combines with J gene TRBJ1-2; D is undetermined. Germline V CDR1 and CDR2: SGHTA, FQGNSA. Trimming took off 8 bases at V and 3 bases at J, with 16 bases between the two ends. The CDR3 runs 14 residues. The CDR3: CASRSGRPDYGYTF. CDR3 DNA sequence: TGTGCCAGCCGAAGCGGAAGGCCGGACTATGGCTACACCTTC.

CDR3 nucleotide sequence: TGTGCCACAAAAGGACAGGGAGGAGCGTCCTACAATGAGCAGTTCTTC. Protein product: CATKGQGGASYNEQFF. The V call is TRBV19, the J call TRBJ2-1; 8 nucleotides align to TRBD1. Germline V gene data show CDR1 as LNHDA and CDR2 as SQIVND (reference sequence). This CDR3 contains 16 residues. Unmatched junction bases numbered 12, after V lost 10 bases and J lost 1 base.

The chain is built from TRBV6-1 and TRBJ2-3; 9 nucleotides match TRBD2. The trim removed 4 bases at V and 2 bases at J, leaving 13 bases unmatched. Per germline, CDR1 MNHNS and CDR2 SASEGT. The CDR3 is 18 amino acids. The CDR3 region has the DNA TGTGCCAGCAGTGGACGTAGCCCTAGCGGGGCAATCACAGATACGCAGTATTTT. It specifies CASSGRSPSGAITDTQYF.

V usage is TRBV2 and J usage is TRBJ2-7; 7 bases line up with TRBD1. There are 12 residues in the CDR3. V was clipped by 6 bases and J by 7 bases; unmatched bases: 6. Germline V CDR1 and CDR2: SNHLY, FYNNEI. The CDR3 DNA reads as TGTGCCAGCAGCGAACAGGGGAGTGAGCAGTACTTC. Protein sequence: CASSEQGSEQYF.

CDR3 nucleotide sequence: TGTGCCAGCTGGGCGCAGAGAGCTAGCACAGATACGCAGTATTTT. It encodes CASWAQRASTDTQYF. V gene TRBV2 combines with J gene TRBJ2-3; D uncertain. This CDR3 spans 15 amino acids. The V gene lost 8 bases and the J gene lost 0 bases, with 15 bases spanning the gap. Germline V gene sequence: CDR1 SNHLY, CDR2 FYNNEI.

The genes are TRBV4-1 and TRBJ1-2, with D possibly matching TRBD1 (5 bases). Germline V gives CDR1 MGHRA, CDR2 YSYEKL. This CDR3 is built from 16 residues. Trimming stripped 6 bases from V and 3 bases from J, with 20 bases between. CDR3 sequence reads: CASSRTPAKLHYGYTF. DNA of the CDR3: TGCGCCAGCAGTAGGACACCAGCGAAACTACACTATGGCTACACCTTC.

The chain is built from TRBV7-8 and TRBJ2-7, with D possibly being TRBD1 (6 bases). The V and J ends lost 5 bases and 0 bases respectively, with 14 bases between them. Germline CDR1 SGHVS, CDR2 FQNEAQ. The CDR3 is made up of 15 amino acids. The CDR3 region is CASSPGTSFSYEQYF. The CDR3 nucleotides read TGTGCCAGCAGCCCAGGGACATCCTTCTCCTACGAGCAGTACTTC.

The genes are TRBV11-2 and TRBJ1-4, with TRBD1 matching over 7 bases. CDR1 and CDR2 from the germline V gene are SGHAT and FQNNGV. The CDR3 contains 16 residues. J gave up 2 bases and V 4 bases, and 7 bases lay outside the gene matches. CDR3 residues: CASSSNRGSTNEKLFF. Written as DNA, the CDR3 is TGTGCCAGCAGCTCGAACAGGGGTTCGACTAATGAAAAACTGTTTTTT. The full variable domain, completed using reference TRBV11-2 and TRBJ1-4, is EAGVAQSPRYKIIEKRQSVAFWCNPISGHATLYWYQQILGQGPKLLIQFQNNGVVDDSQLPKDRFSAERLKGVDSTLKIQPAKLEDSAVYLCASSSNRGSTNEKLFFGSGTQLSVL.

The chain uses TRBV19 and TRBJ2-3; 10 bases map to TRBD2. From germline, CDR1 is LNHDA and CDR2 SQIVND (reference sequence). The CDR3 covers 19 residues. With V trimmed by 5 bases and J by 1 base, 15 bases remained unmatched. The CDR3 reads CASSGLVSGGAYRTDTQYF. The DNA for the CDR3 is TGTGCCAGTAGTGGTCTCGTAAGCGGGGGGGCCTATCGCACAGATACGCAGTATTTT. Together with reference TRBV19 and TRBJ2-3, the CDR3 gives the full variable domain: DGGITQSPKYLFRKEGQNVTLSCEQNLNHDAMYWYRQDPGQGLRLIYYSQIVNDFQKGDIAEGYSVSREKKESFPLTVTSAQKNPTAFYLCASSGLVSGGAYRTDTQYFGPGTRLTVL.